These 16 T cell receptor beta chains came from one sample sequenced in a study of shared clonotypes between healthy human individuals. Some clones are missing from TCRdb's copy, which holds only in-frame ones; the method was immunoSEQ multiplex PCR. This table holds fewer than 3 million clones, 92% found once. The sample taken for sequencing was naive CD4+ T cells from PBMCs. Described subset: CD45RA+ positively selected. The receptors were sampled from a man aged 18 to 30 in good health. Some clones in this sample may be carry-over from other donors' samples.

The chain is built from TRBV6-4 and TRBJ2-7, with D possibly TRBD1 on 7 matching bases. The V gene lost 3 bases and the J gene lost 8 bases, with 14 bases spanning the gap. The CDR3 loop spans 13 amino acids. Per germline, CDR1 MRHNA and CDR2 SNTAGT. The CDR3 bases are TGTGCCAGCAGTGAGGGCCCAGGGGGGAAGCAGTACTTC. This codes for CASSEGPGGKQYF.

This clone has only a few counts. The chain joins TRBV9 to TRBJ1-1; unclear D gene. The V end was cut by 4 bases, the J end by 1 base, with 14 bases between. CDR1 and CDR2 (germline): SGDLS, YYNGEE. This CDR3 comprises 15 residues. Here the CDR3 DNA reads TGTGCCAGCAGCCACTGGGCAGGATCGAACACTGAAGCTTTCTTT. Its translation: CASSHWAGSNTEAFF.

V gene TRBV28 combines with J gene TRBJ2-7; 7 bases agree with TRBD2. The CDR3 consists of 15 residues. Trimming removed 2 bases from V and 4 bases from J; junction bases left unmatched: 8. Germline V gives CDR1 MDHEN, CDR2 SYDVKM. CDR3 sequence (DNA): TGTGCCAGCAGTTTAGCCGGGAGGCTTGAGTACGAGCAGTACTTC. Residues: CASSLAGRLEYEQYF.

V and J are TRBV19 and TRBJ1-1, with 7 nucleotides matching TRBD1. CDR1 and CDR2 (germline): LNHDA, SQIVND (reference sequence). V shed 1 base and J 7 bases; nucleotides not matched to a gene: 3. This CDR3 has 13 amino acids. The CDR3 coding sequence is TGTGCCAGTAGTATAGGTGACAGGGTTGAAGCTTTCTTT. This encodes CASSIGDRVEAFF.

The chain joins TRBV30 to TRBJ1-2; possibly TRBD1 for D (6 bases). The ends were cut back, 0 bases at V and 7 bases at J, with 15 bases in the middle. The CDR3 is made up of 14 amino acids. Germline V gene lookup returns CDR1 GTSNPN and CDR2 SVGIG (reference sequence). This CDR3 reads CAWSVHQGIGGYTF. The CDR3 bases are TGTGCCTGGAGTGTACACCAGGGGATAGGTGGCTACACCTTC. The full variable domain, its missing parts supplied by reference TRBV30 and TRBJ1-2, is SQTIHQWPATLVQPVGSPLSLECTVEGTSNPNLYWYRQAAGRGLQLLFYSVGIGQISSEVPQNLSASRPQDRQFILSSKKLLLSDSGFYLCAWSVHQGIGGYTFGSGTRLTVV.

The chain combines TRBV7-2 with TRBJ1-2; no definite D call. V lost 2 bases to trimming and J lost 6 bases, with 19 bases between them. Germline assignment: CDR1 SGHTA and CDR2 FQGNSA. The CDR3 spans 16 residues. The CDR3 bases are TGTGCCAGCAGCTTATATGGCCCGTTTTTTGCCCATGGCTACACCTTC. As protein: CASSLYGPFFAHGYTF. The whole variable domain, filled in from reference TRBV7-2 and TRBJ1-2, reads GAGVSQSPSNKVTEKGKDVELRCDPISGHTALYWYRQSLGQGLEFLIYFQGNSAPDKSGLPSDRFSAERTGGSVSTLTIQRTQQEDSAVYLCASSLYGPFFAHGYTFGSGTRLTVV.

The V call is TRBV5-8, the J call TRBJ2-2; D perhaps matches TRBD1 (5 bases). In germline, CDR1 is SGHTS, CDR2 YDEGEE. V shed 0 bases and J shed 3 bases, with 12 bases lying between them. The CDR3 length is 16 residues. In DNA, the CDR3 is TGTGCCAGCAGCTTGGACCCAGACAGATACACCGGGGAGCTGTTTTTT. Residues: CASSLDPDRYTGELFF.

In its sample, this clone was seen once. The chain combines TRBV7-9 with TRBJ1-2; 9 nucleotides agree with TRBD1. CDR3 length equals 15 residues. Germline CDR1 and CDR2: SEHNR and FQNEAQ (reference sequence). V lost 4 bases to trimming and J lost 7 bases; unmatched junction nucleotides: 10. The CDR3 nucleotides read TGTGCCAGCAGCTACTCCGGGACAGGGCTCTTTGGCTACACCTTC. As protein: CASSYSGTGLFGYTF.

In DNA, the CDR3 is TGTGCCAGCAGCTCCTCGGGGGTAGGGGACTATGGCTACACCTTC. Amino acid sequence: CASSSSGVGDYGYTF. This chain links TRBV27 with TRBJ1-2; possibly TRBD1 for D (5 bases). Germline CDR1 and CDR2: MNHEY and SMNVEV (reference sequence). Trimming cost V 6 bases and J 3 bases, with 17 bases left between them. The CDR3 sequence is 15 residues long.

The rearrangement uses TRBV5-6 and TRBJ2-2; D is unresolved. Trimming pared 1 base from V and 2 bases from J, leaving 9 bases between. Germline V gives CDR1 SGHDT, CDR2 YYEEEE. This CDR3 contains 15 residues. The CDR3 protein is CASSLLGGNTGELFF. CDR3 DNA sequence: TGTGCCAGCAGCTTGCTAGGTGGAAACACCGGGGAGCTGTTTTTT.

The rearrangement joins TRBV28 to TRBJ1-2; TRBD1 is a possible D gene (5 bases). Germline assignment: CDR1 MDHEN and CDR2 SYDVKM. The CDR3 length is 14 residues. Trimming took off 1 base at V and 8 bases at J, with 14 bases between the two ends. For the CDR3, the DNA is TGTGCCAGCAGTTTATTATGGGAGGGGAGGGGCTACACCTTC. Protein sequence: CASSLLWEGRGYTF.

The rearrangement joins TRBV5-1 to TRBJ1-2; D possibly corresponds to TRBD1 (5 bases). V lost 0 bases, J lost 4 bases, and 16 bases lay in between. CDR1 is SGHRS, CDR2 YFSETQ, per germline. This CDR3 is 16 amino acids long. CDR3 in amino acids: CASSLAWAGSGYGYTF. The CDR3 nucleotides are TGCGCCAGCAGCTTGGCGTGGGCAGGGTCGGGCTATGGCTACACCTTC.

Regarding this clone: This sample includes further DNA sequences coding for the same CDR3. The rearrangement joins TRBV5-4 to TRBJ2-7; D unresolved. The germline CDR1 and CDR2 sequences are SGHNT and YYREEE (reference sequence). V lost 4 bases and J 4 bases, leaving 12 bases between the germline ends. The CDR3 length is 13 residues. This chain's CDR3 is CASSPDSKYEQYF. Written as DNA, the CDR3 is TGTGCCAGCAGCCCGGATTCGAAGTACGAGCAGTACTTC.

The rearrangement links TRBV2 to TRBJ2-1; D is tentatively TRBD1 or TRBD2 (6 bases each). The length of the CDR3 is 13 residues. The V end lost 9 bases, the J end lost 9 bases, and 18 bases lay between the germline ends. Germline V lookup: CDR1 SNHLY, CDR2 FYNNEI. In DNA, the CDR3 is TGTGCCAGTGAGGTCGGGGGCTCGGTTGAGCAGTTCTTC. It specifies CASEVGGSVEQFF.

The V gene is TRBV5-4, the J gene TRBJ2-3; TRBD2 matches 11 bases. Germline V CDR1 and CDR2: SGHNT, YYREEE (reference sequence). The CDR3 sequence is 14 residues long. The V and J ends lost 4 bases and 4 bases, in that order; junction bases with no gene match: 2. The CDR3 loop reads CASSTSGSADTQYF. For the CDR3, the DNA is TGTGCCAGCAGCACTAGCGGGAGTGCAGATACGCAGTATTTT.

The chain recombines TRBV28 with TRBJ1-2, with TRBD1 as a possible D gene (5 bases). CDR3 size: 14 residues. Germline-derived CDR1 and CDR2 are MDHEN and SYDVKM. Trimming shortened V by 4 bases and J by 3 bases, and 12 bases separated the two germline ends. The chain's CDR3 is CASSSGTAHYGYTF. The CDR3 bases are TGTGCCAGCAGTTCCGGGACGGCGCACTATGGCTACACCTTC.